The clone carrying this TCR beta chain has only one observation. Its antigen is as yet unknown. The junction shows a germline mismatch at one end, possibly a read error. This specimen comes from a study of cytotoxic CD8 clonotypes in ibrutinib-treated CLL. Study-wide findings and caveats: Timing of sampling differed between sustained-remission and progressing patients.

Using immunoSEQ multiplex PCR, the repertoire was profiled, and TCRdb retains in-frame clones only, with some absent. Of some 200,000 clones listed, over 55% are singletons. CDR3 length equals 14 residues. CDR1 SSHAT and CDR2 FNYEAQ come from the germline V gene (reference sequence). The sample consisted of PBMCs, taken after 24 months of ibrutinib treatment. This sequence was found in a human donor with chronic lymphocytic leukemia. This chain joins TRBV7-7 and TRBJ2-2; D gene ambiguous. The chain's CDR3 is CASSFQAYTGELFF. Written as DNA, the CDR3 is TGTGCTAGCAGCTTTCAGGCGTACACCGGGGAGCTGTTTTTT.